What follows are 22 T cell receptor beta chains derived from one specimen sequenced in a study of blood T cell repertoires in COVID-19. The assay was immunoSEQ multiplex PCR, and TCRdb's table has in-frame clones only and misses some. Here the sample spans 250,000 or so clones, about 91% being singletons. Sequencing used peripheral blood. Receptors originate from a woman in her thirties with COVID-19, enrolled during active disease.

This clone was seen once. J is TRBJ2-7 and V is TRBV5-4; D remains unclear. V dropped 2 bases and J dropped 5 bases, with 17 bases sitting between them. The CDR3 length is 15 residues. Germline CDR1 is SGHNT and CDR2 is YYREEE (reference sequence). DNA of the CDR3: TGTGCCAGCAGCTTAGGCAGCGCGCCCGGAGACGAGCAGTACTTC. Protein sequence: CASSLGSAPGDEQYF.

The gene calls are TRBV7-9 and TRBJ2-1, with 8 bases fitting TRBD2. The CDR3 length is 13 residues. The V gene's germline CDR1 is SEHNR and CDR2 FQNEAQ (reference sequence). V dropped 4 bases and J dropped 6; count of bases not matched to a gene: 2. The DNA for the CDR3 is TGTGCCAGCAGCTGGGCGGGGGGCAATGAGCAGTTCTTC. Protein sequence: CASSWAGGNEQFF.

The J gene is TRBJ2-7, the V gene TRBV29-1, with TRBD1 matching over 7 bases. Germline V gene sequence: CDR1 SQVTM, CDR2 ANQGSEA. The ends lost 2 bases at V and 5 bases at J; junction bases unmatched: 12. The CDR3 extends over 15 amino acids. The CDR3 region is CSVEPGDTGANEQYV. The CDR3 nucleotides are TGCAGCGTTGAACCCGGGGACACAGGGGCGAACGAGCAGTACGTC.

This clone was recorded only once. V is TRBV29-1 and J is TRBJ2-7; 9 bases fit TRBD1. This CDR3 has 14 amino acids. CDR1 and CDR2 from the germline V gene are SQVTM and ANQGSEA. The junction had 6 bases not matched to a gene; V was cut back by 4 bases and J by 2 bases. The CDR3 DNA reads TGCAGCGTTGCCCGGGACAGGGATCCCTACGAGCAGTACTTC. Protein product: CSVARDRDPYEQYF.

CDR3 sequence: CASGLDHRGQETQYF. Here the CDR3 DNA reads TGTGCTAGTGGTTTGGACCACAGGGGGCAAGAGACCCAGTACTTC. The chain employs TRBV12-5 and TRBJ2-5; 8 positions agree with TRBD1. Germline CDR1 is LGHNT and CDR2 is FRNRAP. The CDR3 consists of 15 residues. V lost 1 base, J lost 2 bases, and 3 bases stayed unmatched. Full variable domain (rest looked up from reference TRBV12-5 and TRBJ2-5): DARVTQTPRHKVTEMGQEVTMRCQPILGHNTVFWYRQTMMQGLELLAYFRNRAPLDDSGMPKDRFSAEMPDATLATLKIQPSEPRDSAVYFCASGLDHRGQETQYFGPGTRLLVL.

The J gene is TRBJ2-3, the V gene TRBV7-2; TRBD2 aligns across 7 bases. Per the germline V gene, CDR1 is SGHTA and CDR2 is FQGNSA. The CDR3 has 16 amino acids. With V trimmed by 4 bases and J by 6 bases, 13 bases remained unmatched. The CDR3 loop is CASSYQAGLGPDTQYF. The CDR3 DNA sequence: TGTGCCAGCAGCTATCAAGCGGGACTCGGCCCGGATACGCAGTATTTT.

The chain uses TRBV2 and TRBJ2-7, with D unresolved. The CDR3 is 13 amino acids. The germline gives CDR1 SNHLY, CDR2 FYNNEI. Between the trimmed V and J ends, which lost 3 bases and 3 bases, there was a span of 9 bases. CDR3 in amino acids: CASSDYIVYEQYF. The CDR3 DNA is TGTGCCAGCAGTGATTACATCGTCTACGAGCAGTACTTC.

The CDR3, as DNA: TGTGCCTGGACCCAGAGGGACACTGAAGCTTTCTTT. It is translated as CAWTQRDTEAFF. The gene calls are TRBV30 and TRBJ1-1; D uncertain. V was pared by 4 bases and J by 3 bases, with 9 bases between. Germline CDR1 is GTSNPN and CDR2 is SVGIG (reference sequence). The CDR3 runs to 12 residues.

The chain carries TRBV7-9 and TRBJ1-3; 10 bases map to TRBD1. Trimming took 5 bases from V and 5 from J; bases not matched to a gene: 6. This CDR3 contains 15 residues. Per the germline V gene, CDR1 is SEHNR and CDR2 is FQNEAQ (reference sequence). In nucleotides, the CDR3 is TGTGCCAGCAGCCCGACAGGGGGCAGACGAAACACCATATATTTT. The encoded protein is CASSPTGGRRNTIYF.

The chain links TRBV14 to TRBJ2-2; the D gene is possibly TRBD2 (6 bases). This CDR3 region has 13 residues. The germline gives CDR1 SGHDN, CDR2 FVKESK. Trimming pared 4 bases from V and 5 bases from J, leaving 8 bases between. The CDR3 DNA reads TGTGCCAGCAGCCCGACTAGAACCGGGGAGCTGTTTTTT. Translation gives CASSPTRTGELFF. Variable domain in full (rest from reference TRBV14 and TRBJ2-2): EAGVTQFPSHSVIEKGQTVTLRCDPISGHDNLYWYRRVMGKEIKFLLHFVKESKQDESGMPNNRFLAERTGGTYSTLKVQPAELEDSGVYFCASSPTRTGELFFGEGSRLTVL.

This chain connects TRBV5-1 to TRBJ2-5; possible D gene TRBD1, 5 bases. Per the germline V gene, CDR1 is SGHRS and CDR2 is YFSETQ. Trimming pared 1 base from V and 3 bases from J, leaving 13 bases between. The CDR3 loop spans 15 amino acids. The DNA of the CDR3 is TGCGCCAGCAGCTTGTTACAGGCCTCCGAAGAGACCCAGTACTTC. This sequence encodes CASSLLQASEETQYF.

This clone was seen only a few times. The genes are TRBV7-9 and TRBJ1-5; D is perhaps TRBD1 (5 bases). Germline assignment: CDR1 SEHNR and CDR2 FQNEAQ (reference sequence). V lost 5 bases to trimming and J lost 3 bases, with 11 bases between them. The CDR3 covers 14 residues. For the CDR3, the DNA is TGTGCCAGCAGCCCCGGACAAGTCAATCAGCCCCAGCATTTT. Translated: CASSPGQVNQPQHF.

As concerns this clone: The junction departs from germline at one end; a sequencing error may be responsible. The sample contains more than one DNA sequence encoding this CDR3. V usage is TRBV2 and J usage is TRBJ2-3; perhaps TRBD2 as D (6 bases). CDR3 length equals 15 residues. Germline V gives CDR1 SNHLY, CDR2 FYNNEI. The CDR3 region is CASSRDSLSTDTQYF. CDR3 sequence (DNA): TGTGCCAGCAGTCGGGACTCCCTTAGCACAGATACACAGTATTTT.

The chain is built from TRBV6-4 and TRBJ2-7, with D tentatively TRBD2 (5 bases). Trimming left V 2 bases short and J 3 bases short, with 14 bases between. There are 15 residues in the CDR3. Per germline, CDR1 MRHNA and CDR2 SNTAGT. This CDR3 reads CASSDPTWTCYEQYV. CDR3 nucleotides: TGTGCCAGCAGTGACCCTACCTGGACTTGCTACGAGCAGTACGTC.

The genes are TRBV5-1 and TRBJ1-1; 8 nucleotides line up with TRBD1. The CDR3 consists of 18 residues. The J segment lost 0 bases and the V segment lost 3 bases, leaving 13 bases of the junction unmatched. Germline-derived CDR1 and CDR2 are SGHRS and YFSETQ. The DNA of the CDR3 is TGCGCCAGCAGCTCTATAACAGGGGGGGAAAGACTGAACACTGAAGCTTTCTTT. Translation gives CASSSITGGERLNTEAFF.

The chain is built from TRBV5-4 and TRBJ1-1, with D tentatively TRBD1 (6 bases). V was shortened by 0 bases and J by 4 bases, with 13 bases between the two germline ends. This CDR3 is built from 15 residues. CDR1 is SGHNT and CDR2 is YYREEE in the germline V gene (reference sequence). The chain's CDR3 is CASSLESGTTTEAFF. DNA of the CDR3: TGTGCCAGCAGCTTGGAGTCCGGGACAACCACTGAAGCTTTCTTT.

V and J are TRBV18 and TRBJ2-1; a possible D gene is TRBD1 (5 bases). The V gene lost 4 bases and the J gene lost 4 bases, with 17 bases spanning the gap. The CDR3 is made up of 16 amino acids. The germline CDR1 and CDR2 sequences are KGHSH and LQKENI. The CDR3, as DNA: TGTGCCAGCTCACGATATGACATGGGGCTTTACAATGAGCAGTTCTTC. It is translated as CASSRYDMGLYNEQFF.

V and J are TRBV28 and TRBJ2-1, with 8 bases lining up with TRBD2. In germline, CDR1 is MDHEN, CDR2 SYDVKM. The CDR3 has 14 residues. V shed 10 bases and J 9 bases; nucleotides not matched to a gene: 14. The CDR3 reads CATTTGGIFGEQFF. The DNA for the CDR3 is TGTGCCACTACCACGGGGGGGATATTTGGTGAGCAGTTCTTC.

The V gene is TRBV4-1, the J gene TRBJ2-3; 7 nucleotides line up with TRBD2. J gave up 5 bases and V 2 bases, and 19 bases lay outside the gene matches. The CDR3 totals 19 residues. The V gene's germline CDR1 is MGHRA and CDR2 YSYEKL. CDR3 nucleotides: TGCGCCAGCAGCCAACGGAGTTCCCGAGAAGCGGGGCGAGGAGATACGCAGTATTTT. It encodes CASSQRSSREAGRGDTQYF.

CDR3 sequence reads: CASSLAGDTTDTQYF. Written as DNA, the CDR3 is TGTGCCAGCAGCTTAGCAGGGGACACCACAGATACGCAGTATTTT. The chain carries TRBV7-2 and TRBJ2-3; D may be TRBD1 (6 bases). V lost 0 bases and J 2 bases, leaving 9 bases between the germline ends. The germline V gene encodes CDR1 SGHTA and CDR2 FQGNSA. The CDR3 consists of 15 residues.

This clone was seen a handful of times. V is TRBV4-2 and J is TRBJ2-2, with 12 bases identical to TRBD2. The CDR3 is made up of 18 amino acids. Looked up from germline, CDR1 is LGHNA and CDR2 is YNFKEQ. The trim removed 5 bases at V and 1 base at J, leaving 8 bases unmatched. The CDR3 sequence: CASSFRLAGARNTGELFF. The CDR3 nucleotides read TGTGCCAGCAGCTTCAGACTAGCGGGGGCCCGGAACACCGGGGAGCTGTTTTTT.

V is TRBV6-5 and J is TRBJ2-3; perhaps TRBD1 as D (5 bases). CDR1 MNHEY and CDR2 SVGAGI come from the germline V gene. V lost 6 bases and J 1 base, leaving 14 bases between the germline ends. The CDR3 is 15 residues long. The CDR3 DNA reads TGTGCCAGCAGCGTCGGACACCTAGGCACAGATACGCAGTATTTT. It yields the protein CASSVGHLGTDTQYF.